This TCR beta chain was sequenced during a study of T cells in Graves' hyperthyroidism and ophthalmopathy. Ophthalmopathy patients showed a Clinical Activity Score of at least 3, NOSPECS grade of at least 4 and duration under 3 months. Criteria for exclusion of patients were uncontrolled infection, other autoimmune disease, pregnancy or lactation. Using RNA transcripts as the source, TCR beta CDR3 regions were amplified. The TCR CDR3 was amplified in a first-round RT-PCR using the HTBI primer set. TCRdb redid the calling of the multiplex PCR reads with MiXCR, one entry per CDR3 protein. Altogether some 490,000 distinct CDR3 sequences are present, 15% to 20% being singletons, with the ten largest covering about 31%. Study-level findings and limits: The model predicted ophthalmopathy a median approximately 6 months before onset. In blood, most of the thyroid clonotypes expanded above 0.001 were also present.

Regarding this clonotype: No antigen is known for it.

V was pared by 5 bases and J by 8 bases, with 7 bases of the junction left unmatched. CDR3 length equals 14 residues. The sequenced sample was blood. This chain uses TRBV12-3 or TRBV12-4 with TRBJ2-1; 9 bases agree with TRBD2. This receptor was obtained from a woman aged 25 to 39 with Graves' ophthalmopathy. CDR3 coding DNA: TGTGCCAGCAGTAGGGGGACTAGCAAGGATGAGCAGTTCTTC. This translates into CASSRGTSKDEQFF.